A single sample is the source of the 21 T cell receptor beta chains below, sequenced in a study of T-cell memory formation after mild COVID-19. TCRdb analysed the 5' RACE reads with MiXCR anew, one entry per CDR3 protein. This table holds 470,000 or so distinct CDR3 sequences, around a quarter found once. Specimen: PBMCs or a T cell subset sorted from them (not recorded which). These receptors originate from an adult woman who had mild COVID-19 (a few samples of this study predate the infection). Cell type and time point are not known.

The chain carries TRBV6-2 or TRBV6-3 and TRBJ2-1; 8 nucleotides line up with TRBD1. Germline CDR1 MNHEY, CDR2 SVGEGT. V trimming: 6 bases; J trimming: 3 bases; junction bases outside the gene matches: 7. The CDR3 spans 15 residues. The CDR3 loop is CASRPDRVGYNEQFF. CDR3 nucleotides: TGTGCCAGCAGACCGGACAGGGTGGGCTACAATGAGCAGTTCTTC.

This clonotype was observed a few times. This chain joins TRBV5-1 and TRBJ2-7; weak D call: TRBD1 (5 bases). Between the trimmed V and J ends, which lost 2 bases and 2 bases, there was a span of 14 bases. In germline, CDR1 is SGHRS, CDR2 YFSETQ. This CDR3 comprises 15 residues. DNA for the CDR3: TGCGCCAGCAGCTTAACCTTTGCAGGGCCCTACGAGCAGTACTTC. Translation: CASSLTFAGPYEQYF.

In this sample, this clonotype turned up a few times. The V and J genes are TRBV7-9 and TRBJ1-1, with D perhaps matching TRBD1 (6 bases). Germline V gene sequence: CDR1 SEHNR, CDR2 FQNEAQ (reference sequence). Trimming pared 3 bases from V and 0 bases from J, leaving 17 bases between. The CDR3 loop spans 17 amino acids. CDR3 loop: CASSLGAGHLVNTEAFF. The CDR3 DNA is TGTGCCAGCAGCTTGGGGGCGGGACACCTCGTGAACACTGAAGCTTTCTTT.

The rearrangement links TRBV18 to TRBJ2-1; D is possibly TRBD1 or TRBD2 (5 bases each). The CDR3 sequence is 14 residues long. Germline values: CDR1 KGHSH, CDR2 LQKENI. The V end lost 8 bases, the J end lost 5 bases, and 16 bases lay between the germline ends. The CDR3, as DNA: TGTGCCAGCGAAAACCGGGACGGTGACAATGAGCAGTTCTTC. Its protein product is CASENRDGDNEQFF.

This clonotype was observed a few times. The chain has TRBV12-3 or TRBV12-4 and TRBJ1-5, with D maybe TRBD1 (5 bases). V lost 6 bases to trimming and J lost 3 bases, with 12 bases between them. This CDR3 region has 14 residues. The CDR3 DNA is TGTGCCAGCAGACTCGCCGGGACCAATCAGCCCCAGCATTTT. Amino acids: CASRLAGTNQPQHF.

The chain links TRBV7-9 to TRBJ2-5; unclear D gene. The CDR3 loop spans 15 amino acids. The germline gives CDR1 SEHNR, CDR2 FQNEAQ (reference sequence). V lost 0 bases and J lost 3, with 11 bases in between. In DNA, the CDR3 is TGTGCCAGCAGCTTAGCGCGGTCCCTTAAAGAGACCCAGTACTTC. Translation: CASSLARSLKETQYF. The full variable domain, completed using reference TRBV7-9 and TRBJ2-5, is DTGVSQNPRHKITKRGQNVTFRCDPISEHNRLYWYRQTLGQGPEFLTYFQNEAQLEKSRLLSDRFSAERPKGSFSTLEIQRTEQGDSAMYLCASSLARSLKETQYFGPGTRLLVL.

V and J are TRBV2 and TRBJ1-2; D is unresolved. This CDR3 region has 15 residues. The ends were cut back, 5 bases at V and 4 bases at J, with 17 bases in the middle. The germline V gene encodes CDR1 SNHLY and CDR2 FYNNEI. In DNA, the CDR3 is TGTGCCAGCAGTCGCGGCCCGGGTGACGGCTATGGCTACACCTTC. This encodes CASSRGPGDGYGYTF.

The genes are TRBV7-2 and TRBJ2-7; 9 nucleotides line up with TRBD1. After removal of 0 bases from V and 4 bases from J, the junction contained 10 bases not matched to a gene. The CDR3 runs 17 residues. Germline CDR1 is SGHTA and CDR2 is FQGNSA. The CDR3 sequence is CASSLAVLVGTGYEQYF. In DNA, the CDR3 is TGTGCCAGCAGCTTAGCGGTATTGGTGGGGACAGGGTACGAGCAGTACTTC.

This rearrangement joins TRBV5-4 to TRBJ2-2; 11 bases are shared with TRBD2. V was pared by 4 bases and J by 1 base, with 9 bases of the junction left unmatched. CDR3 size: 18 residues. Germline CDR1 and CDR2: SGHNT and YYREEE (reference sequence). CDR3 region: CASSPRVTSGVNTGELFF. The CDR3 DNA reads as TGTGCCAGCAGCCCGAGGGTGACTAGCGGGGTGAACACCGGGGAGCTGTTTTTT.

The chain employs TRBV3-1 and TRBJ2-7, with unresolved D. The ends were cut back, 1 base at V and 7 bases at J, with 14 bases in the middle. Germline values: CDR1 LGHDT, CDR2 YNNKEL (reference sequence). The CDR3 length is 14 residues. CDR3 amino acids: CASSQGIRLGEQYF. The CDR3 DNA sequence: TGTGCCAGCAGCCAAGGAATTCGACTGGGGGAGCAGTACTTC.

This clonotype was counted once. The chain couples TRBV20-1 to TRBJ2-3; TRBD2 aligns across 8 bases. V was clipped by 4 bases and J by 7 bases; unmatched bases: 4. From germline, CDR1 is DFQATT and CDR2 SNEGSKA (reference sequence). The CDR3 length is 12 residues. CDR3 loop: CSATSGSNTQYF. Written as DNA, the CDR3 is TGCAGTGCTACAAGCGGGAGCAATACGCAGTATTTT.

The rearrangement joins TRBV20-1 to TRBJ2-7; possible D gene TRBD2, 5 bases. This CDR3 is built from 13 residues. With 3 bases removed from V and 3 bases from J, the gap between germline ends came to 12 bases. Germline-derived CDR1 and CDR2 are DFQATT and SNEGSKA (reference sequence). The CDR3 nucleotides are TGCAGTGCTAGGGATACTAGGCACTACGAGCAGTACTTC. It is translated as CSARDTRHYEQYF.

The chain has TRBV28 and TRBJ1-4; unclear D gene. V shed 2 bases and J shed 8 bases, with 12 bases lying between them. CDR3 length: 14 residues. Germline CDR1 reads MDHEN; CDR2 reads SYDVKM. The CDR3 nucleotides are TGTGCCAGCAGTTTAATTAGGTGGCCCGAAAAACTGTTTTTT. Protein product: CASSLIRWPEKLFF.

V gene TRBV6-6 combines with J gene TRBJ1-4; 8 bases are a match to TRBD1. Germline CDR1 is MNHNY and CDR2 is SVGAGI (reference sequence). The CDR3 spans 19 residues. V trimming: 1 base; J trimming: 0 bases; junction bases outside the gene matches: 10. This chain's CDR3 is CASSYLGRGLLTTNEKLFF. DNA for the CDR3: TGTGCCAGCAGTTACTTGGGCAGGGGGCTCCTCACAACTAATGAAAAACTGTTTTTT.

J is TRBJ2-7 and V is TRBV29-1; D gene uncertain. Trimming took off 1 base at V and 4 bases at J, with 5 bases between the two ends. Germline CDR1 is SQVTM and CDR2 is ANQGSEA. CDR3 length equals 11 residues. The CDR3 DNA is TGCAGCGTTGAAGTTGCGTACGAGCAGTACTTC. Amino acids: CSVEVAYEQYF.

In this sample, this clonotype turned up once. This chain uses TRBV6-6 with TRBJ2-3; 10 bases align to TRBD2. Losses at the gene ends were 7 bases for V and 4 bases for J; bases not matched to a gene: 8. There are 15 residues in the CDR3. The germline V gene has CDR1 MNHNY and CDR2 SVGAGI (reference sequence). CDR3 loop: CASTHGLAGADTQYF. CDR3 nucleotide sequence: TGTGCCAGCACCCACGGGCTAGCGGGGGCAGATACGCAGTATTTT.

V and J are TRBV7-6 and TRBJ1-1, with 8 bases matching TRBD1. CDR1 is SGHVS and CDR2 is FNYEAQ in the germline V gene. The CDR3 length is 15 residues. V dropped 5 bases and J dropped 1; count of bases not matched to a gene: 6. The CDR3 coding sequence is TGTGCCAGCAGCCCGCCAGGGGGCGAGAACACTGAAGCTTTCTTT. Its protein is CASSPPGGENTEAFF.

Only a few counts were recorded for this clonotype. V usage is TRBV7-2 and J usage is TRBJ2-7, with TRBD2 matching over 9 bases. The CDR3 has 16 residues. Per germline, CDR1 SGHTA and CDR2 FQGNSA. V gave up 5 bases and J gave up 5 bases; unmatched junction bases: 13. CDR3 in DNA: TGTGCCAGCAGCCCCTCGTTGATAGCGGGAGCCCACGAGCAGTACTTC. This encodes CASSPSLIAGAHEQYF.

The table lists this clonotype with a few counts. V and J are TRBV5-6 and TRBJ1-2; 7 bases align to TRBD1. CDR1 and CDR2 from the germline V gene are SGHDT and YYEEEE. This CDR3 contains 12 residues. J lost 7 bases, V lost 4 bases, and 4 bases had no gene match. The chain's CDR3 is CASSRDSGGYTF. CDR3 sequence (DNA): TGTGCCAGCAGCCGGGACAGCGGTGGCTACACCTTC.

V and J are TRBV5-1 and TRBJ2-7, with D maybe TRBD1 (5 bases). Germline V CDR1 and CDR2: SGHRS, YFSETQ. Trimming took 4 bases from V and 5 from J, leaving 16 bases between them. The CDR3 length is 14 residues. The CDR3 loop reads CASSPRWGSDEQYF. CDR3 in DNA: TGCGCCAGCAGCCCCCGATGGGGCTCGGACGAGCAGTACTTC.

This chain joins TRBV4-1 and TRBJ1-5; 7 bases are shared with TRBD1. V was pared by 1 base and J by 4 bases, with 7 bases of the junction left unmatched. Looked up from germline, CDR1 is MGHRA and CDR2 is YSYEKL. CDR3 length: 16 amino acids. CDR3 residues: CASSQVLGQRNQPQHF. The CDR3, as DNA: TGCGCCAGCAGCCAAGTCTTGGGACAGCGAAATCAGCCCCAGCATTTT.